This T cell receptor (beta chain) emerged from a study of blood T cell repertoires in COVID-19. The V end was cut by 5 bases, the J end by 0 bases, with 8 bases between. This CDR3 has 14 amino acids. Germline CDR1 reads SGHRS; CDR2 reads YFSETQ. Authors' data handling: Reference gene primer amplification gave nucleated cell count estimates. Method: immunoSEQ multiplex PCR; TCRdb's copy keeps in-frame clones and lacks some. Clone size and the V and J calls come from that table; the DNA yielded D and trimming. The sample comprises fewer than 80,000 clones, about 90% of which are singletons, and 2.5% rests with the top ten.

The source of this sequence is a human donor in a cohort sampled during active COVID-19. The J gene is TRBJ1-4, the V gene TRBV5-1; D is possibly TRBD1 (5 bases). Sequencing input: peripheral blood. Here the CDR3 reads CASSRGSTNEKLFF. The CDR3 DNA follows: TGCGCCAGCAGTAGGGGATCAACTAATGAAAAACTGTTTTTT.